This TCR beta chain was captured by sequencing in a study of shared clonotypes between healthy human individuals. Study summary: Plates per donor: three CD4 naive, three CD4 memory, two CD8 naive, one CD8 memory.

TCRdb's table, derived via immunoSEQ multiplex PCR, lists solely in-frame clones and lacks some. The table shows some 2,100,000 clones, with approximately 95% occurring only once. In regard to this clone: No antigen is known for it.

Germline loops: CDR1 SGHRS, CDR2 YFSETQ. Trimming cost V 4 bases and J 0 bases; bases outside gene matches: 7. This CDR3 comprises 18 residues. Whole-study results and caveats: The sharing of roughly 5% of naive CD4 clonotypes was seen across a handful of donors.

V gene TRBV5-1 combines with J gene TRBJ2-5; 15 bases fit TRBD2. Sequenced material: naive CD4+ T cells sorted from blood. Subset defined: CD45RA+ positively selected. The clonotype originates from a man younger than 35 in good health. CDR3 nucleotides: TGCGCCAGCAGCCCTGGGACTAGCGGGGGGACGTACCAAGAGACCCAGTACTTC. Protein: CASSPGTSGGTYQETQYF.